The 22 T cell receptor beta chains in this list originate from one sample, sequenced in a study of cytomegalovirus exposure and HLA in healthy donors. Both 60 Vbeta primers and 13 Jbeta primers went into the PCR. Clones were read by immunoSEQ multiplex PCR, and TCRdb kept only the in-frame ones, dropping some. The sample has under 55,000 clones, 72% seen once. The sequenced sample consisted of PBMCs. These receptors came from a woman aged 45 to 65 in good health and CMV-seronegative.

The rearrangement links TRBV28 to TRBJ1-5; 11 nucleotides line up with TRBD1. This CDR3 has 17 residues. Germline CDR1 MDHEN, CDR2 SYDVKM. V was clipped by 7 bases and J by 0 bases; unmatched bases: 8. The CDR3 here is CASKGQGAQYSNQPQHF. The CDR3 coding sequence is TGTGCCAGCAAAGGACAGGGGGCTCAATATAGCAATCAGCCCCAGCATTTT.

This chain connects TRBV5-6 to TRBJ2-3; 10 nucleotides line up with TRBD2. This CDR3 has 18 amino acids. CDR1 SGHDT and CDR2 YYEEEE come from the germline V gene. With 3 bases clipped from V and 3 bases from J, the junction kept 13 bases outside the gene matches. CDR3 sequence: CASSSPALAGGKTDTQYF. CDR3 nucleotides: TGTGCCAGCAGCTCCCCAGCATTAGCGGGGGGTAAGACAGATACGCAGTATTTT.

Worth noting for this clone: A junction end diverges from the germline sequence, so it may reflect a read error. The chain carries TRBV19 and TRBJ1-1; D may be TRBD1 (5 bases). CDR1 is LNHDA and CDR2 is SQIVND in the germline V gene (reference sequence). The CDR3 has 16 amino acids. CDR3 loop: CASSGPFTGTGGLGIF. CDR3 in DNA: TGTGCCAGTAGTGGCCCCTTTACCGGGACCGGGGGACTTGGGATCTTT.

V and J are TRBV6-1 and TRBJ1-5, with TRBD1 matching over 8 bases. With 1 base clipped from V and 5 bases from J, the junction kept 1 base outside the gene matches. Germline V gene data show CDR1 as MNHNS and CDR2 as SASEGT. This CDR3 spans 14 amino acids. CDR3: CASSEGDRYQPQHF. The CDR3 DNA is TGTGCCAGCAGTGAAGGGGACAGGTATCAGCCCCAGCATTTT.

The rearrangement joins TRBV6-1 to TRBJ2-6; D call uncertain. Per germline, CDR1 MNHNS and CDR2 SASEGT. The CDR3 runs to 14 residues. Trimming removed 9 bases from V and 0 bases from J, with 9 bases in between. CDR3 amino acids: CASCDPSGANVLTF. The CDR3 DNA sequence: TGTGCCAGTTGCGATCCCTCTGGGGCCAACGTCCTGACTTTC.

The chain joins TRBV11-3 to TRBJ2-1; 12 bases align to TRBD2. V gave up 3 bases and J gave up 8 bases; unmatched junction bases: 17. CDR3 length equals 19 residues. Germline-derived CDR1 and CDR2 are SGHNT and YENEEA. This CDR3 is CASSFGAASGRAYVDEQFF. CDR3 in DNA: TGTGCCAGCAGCTTCGGAGCGGCTAGCGGGAGGGCCTATGTCGATGAGCAGTTCTTC.

The chain has TRBV6-6 and TRBJ2-7; D may be TRBD2 (5 bases). Trimming removed 2 bases at V and 1 base at J, with 9 bases between. Germline values: CDR1 MNHNY, CDR2 SVGAGI (reference sequence). The CDR3 sequence is 14 residues long. CDR3 DNA: TGTGCCAGCAGTTACGAGGGCAGTTCCTACGAGCAGTACTTC. Translated, it gives CASSYEGSSYEQYF.

This sequence joins TRBV5-4 and TRBJ1-4; no clear D gene. V was shortened by 2 bases and J by 4 bases, with 9 bases between the two germline ends. From germline, CDR1 is SGHNT and CDR2 YYREEE (reference sequence). The CDR3 loop spans 14 amino acids. The CDR3 protein is CASSFGAVNEKLFF. The CDR3 nucleotides are TGTGCCAGCAGCTTTGGAGCAGTTAATGAAAAACTGTTTTTT.

CDR3 coding DNA: TGTGCCAGCAGCTTAGAGGCTAGCGGGAGCTATACGCAGTATTTT. Amino acid sequence: CASSLEASGSYTQYF. This chain uses TRBV7-2 with TRBJ2-3; 10 bases map to TRBD2. Germline CDR1 and CDR2: SGHTA and FQGNSA. The CDR3 is made up of 15 amino acids. V was clipped by 1 base and J by 7 bases; unmatched bases: 5.

The chain links TRBV7-2 to TRBJ2-3; TRBD2 matches at 9 bases. J was trimmed by 6 bases and V by 5 bases; bases with no gene match: 12. Germline V gene data show CDR1 as SGHTA and CDR2 as FQGNSA. This CDR3 spans 16 amino acids. This chain's CDR3 is CASSPGPAGGGDTQYF. CDR3 DNA: TGTGCCAGCAGCCCAGGTCCAGCGGGAGGTGGGGATACGCAGTATTTT.

This chain joins TRBV18 and TRBJ2-5; TRBD2 matches at 8 bases. The J segment lost 2 bases and the V segment lost 1 base, leaving 3 bases of the junction unmatched. The CDR3 runs 15 residues. CDR1 KGHSH and CDR2 LQKENI come from the germline V gene. The CDR3 sequence is CASSPRAGEQETQYF. The DNA for the CDR3 is TGTGCCAGCTCACCACGAGCGGGGGAGCAAGAGACCCAGTACTTC.

The chain carries TRBV19 and TRBJ2-3; D is perhaps TRBD2 (6 bases). Deletions cut 7 bases from V and 1 base from J, with 9 bases between. Germline CDR1 and CDR2: LNHDA and SQIVND (reference sequence). The CDR3 is 13 amino acids. CDR3 sequence (DNA): TGTGCCAGTATGGCTAGCGGCACAGATACGCAGTATTTT. Protein product: CASMASGTDTQYF.

The chain employs TRBV5-8 and TRBJ2-3, with TRBD2 matching 9 bases. The CDR3 is 17 amino acids. The germline gives CDR1 SGHTS, CDR2 YDEGEE. V lost 2 bases to trimming and J lost 5 bases; unmatched junction nucleotides: 12. The CDR3 coding sequence is TGTGCCAGCAGCTTTTCTGCTAGCGGGACCCCGGTAGATACGCAGTATTTT. Translation gives CASSFSASGTPVDTQYF.

The chain joins TRBV28 to TRBJ2-2, with a possible D match to TRBD2 (6 bases). CDR1 and CDR2 from the germline V gene are MDHEN and SYDVKM. Trimming removed 3 bases from V and 2 bases from J, with 10 bases in between. CDR3 length: 15 amino acids. CDR3 nucleotide sequence: TGTGCCAGCAGTTTTGCTAGCGATAACACCGGGGAGCTGTTTTTT. As protein: CASSFASDNTGELFF.

This clone is a singleton in its sample. The chain couples TRBV7-2 to TRBJ2-5; the match to TRBD2 covers 10 bases. The CDR3 has 16 residues. CDR1 and CDR2 (germline): SGHTA, FQGNSA. Trimming removed 6 bases from V and 5 bases from J; junction bases left unmatched: 12. The CDR3 sequence: CASSPRLAGTGETQYF. As DNA, the CDR3 is TGTGCCAGCAGTCCCCGACTAGCGGGTACGGGGGAGACCCAGTACTTC. The full variable domain, in which reference TRBV7-2 and TRBJ2-5 provide the parts outside the CDR3, is GAGVSQSPSNKVTEKGKDVELRCDPISGHTALYWYRQSLGQGLEFLIYFQGNSAPDKSGLPSDRFSAERTGGSVSTLTIQRTQQEDSAVYLCASSPRLAGTGETQYFGPGTRLLVL.

V gene TRBV28 combines with J gene TRBJ2-7; weak D call: TRBD1 (7 bases). V shed 7 bases and J shed 2 bases, with 15 bases lying between them. In germline, CDR1 is MDHEN, CDR2 SYDVKM. The CDR3 covers 14 residues. The CDR3 DNA reads TGTGCCAGCATGCCCAGGGGGGCCCCCTACGAGCAGTACTTC. As protein: CASMPRGAPYEQYF.

This clone was seen once. The CDR3 coding sequence is TGTGCCAGCAGCTCGAGGTCAGGGGCAGGCTCCTACGAGCAGTACTTC. This translates into CASSSRSGAGSYEQYF. The chain combines TRBV7-8 with TRBJ2-7, with a weak D call TRBD1 (6 bases). V lost 4 bases and J lost 0, with 16 bases in between. Germline V gene data show CDR1 as SGHVS and CDR2 as FQNEAQ. The CDR3 is 16 residues long.

The gene calls are TRBV14 and TRBJ2-1; 7 positions agree with TRBD2. The V gene end was trimmed by 8 bases and the J gene end by 6 bases; junction bases not matched to a gene: 10. The CDR3 has 14 amino acids. The germline gives CDR1 SGHDN, CDR2 FVKESK. The CDR3 region is CASGLASGPNEQFF. The CDR3, as DNA: TGTGCCAGCGGGTTGGCTAGCGGCCCCAATGAGCAGTTCTTC.

This clone was picked up a small number of times. This chain links TRBV6-5 with TRBJ2-7; D ambiguous. Trimming removed 2 bases from V and 4 bases from J, with 6 bases in between. CDR3 length: 12 amino acids. Germline lookup yields CDR1 MNHEY and CDR2 SVGAGI. The CDR3 reads CASSYSAYEQYF. The DNA for the CDR3 is TGTGCCAGCAGTTACAGCGCTTACGAGCAGTACTTC.

This sequence joins TRBV30 and TRBJ2-5; 10 bases align to TRBD2. Germline CDR1 reads GTSNPN; CDR2 reads SVGIG (reference sequence). After removal of 5 bases from V and 9 bases from J, the junction contained 9 bases not matched to a gene. This CDR3 has 13 residues. The CDR3 nucleotides read TGTGCCTGGTCTAGCGGGGGTGAAGGGGCCCAGTACTTC. This encodes CAWSSGGEGAQYF.

The rearrangement joins TRBV6-1 to TRBJ2-2; TRBD1 agrees at 7 bases. The germline CDR1 and CDR2 sequences are MNHNS and SASEGT. This CDR3 spans 15 amino acids. The ends lost 7 bases at V and 5 bases at J; junction bases unmatched: 10. CDR3 residues: CASIQGGSGTGELFF. CDR3 in DNA: TGTGCCAGCATCCAAGGGGGCTCGGGTACCGGGGAGCTGTTTTTT.

V and J are TRBV6-6 and TRBJ1-1; D may be TRBD1 (6 bases). This CDR3 has 14 residues. V dropped 6 bases and J dropped 4 bases, with 15 bases sitting between them. Germline CDR1 reads MNHNY; CDR2 reads SVGAGI (reference sequence). The CDR3 region has the DNA TGTGCCAGCAGAAATTCTGGACAGCTCACTGAAGCTTTCTTT. This encodes CASRNSGQLTEAFF.